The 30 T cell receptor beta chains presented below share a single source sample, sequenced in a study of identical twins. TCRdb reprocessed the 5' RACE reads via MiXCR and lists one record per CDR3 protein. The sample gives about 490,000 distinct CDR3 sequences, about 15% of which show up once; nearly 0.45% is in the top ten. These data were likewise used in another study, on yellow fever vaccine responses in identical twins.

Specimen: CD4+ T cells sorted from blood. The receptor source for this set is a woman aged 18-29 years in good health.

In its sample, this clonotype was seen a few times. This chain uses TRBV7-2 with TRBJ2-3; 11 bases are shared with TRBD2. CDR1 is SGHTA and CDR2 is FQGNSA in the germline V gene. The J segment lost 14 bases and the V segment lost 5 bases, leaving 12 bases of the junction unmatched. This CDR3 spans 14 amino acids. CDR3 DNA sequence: TGTGCCAGCAGCCCTTGGGTGACTAGCGGGGCTTCGTATTTT. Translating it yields CASSPWVTSGASYF.

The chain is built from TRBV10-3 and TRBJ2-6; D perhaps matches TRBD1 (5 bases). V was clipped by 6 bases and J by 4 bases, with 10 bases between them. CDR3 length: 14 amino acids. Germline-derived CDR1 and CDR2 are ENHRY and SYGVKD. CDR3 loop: CAIRGVPGANVLTF. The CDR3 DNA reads TGTGCCATCAGAGGGGTCCCCGGGGCCAACGTCCTGACTTTC.

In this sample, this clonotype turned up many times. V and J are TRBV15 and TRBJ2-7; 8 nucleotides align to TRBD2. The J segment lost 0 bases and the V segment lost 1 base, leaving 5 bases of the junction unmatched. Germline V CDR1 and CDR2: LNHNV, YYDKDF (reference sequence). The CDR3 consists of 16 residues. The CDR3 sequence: CATSRGGRYGSYEQYF. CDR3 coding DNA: TGTGCCACCAGCAGAGGCGGGAGGTACGGCTCCTACGAGCAGTACTTC.

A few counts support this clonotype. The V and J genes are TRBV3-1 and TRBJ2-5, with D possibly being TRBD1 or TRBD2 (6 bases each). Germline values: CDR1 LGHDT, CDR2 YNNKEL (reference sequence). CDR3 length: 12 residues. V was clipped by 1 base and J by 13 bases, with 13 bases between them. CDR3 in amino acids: CASSQGYREVYF. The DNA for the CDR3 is TGTGCCAGCAGCCAAGGTTACAGGGAGGTGTACTTC.

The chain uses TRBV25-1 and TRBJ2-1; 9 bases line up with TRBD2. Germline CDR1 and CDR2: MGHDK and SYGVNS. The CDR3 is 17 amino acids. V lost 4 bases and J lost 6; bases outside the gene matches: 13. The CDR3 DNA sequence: TGTGCCAGCAGTGGCCGACTAAGTGCGGGAGGGCGCAATGAGCAGTTCTTC. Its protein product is CASSGRLSAGGRNEQFF.

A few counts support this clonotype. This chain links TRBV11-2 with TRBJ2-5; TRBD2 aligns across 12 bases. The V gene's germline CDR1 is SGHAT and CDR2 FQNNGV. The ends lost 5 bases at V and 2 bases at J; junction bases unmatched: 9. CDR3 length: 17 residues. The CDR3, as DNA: TGTGCCAGCAGCAAGGGACTAGCGGGCGACACACAAGAGACCCAGTACTTC. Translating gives CASSKGLAGDTQETQYF.

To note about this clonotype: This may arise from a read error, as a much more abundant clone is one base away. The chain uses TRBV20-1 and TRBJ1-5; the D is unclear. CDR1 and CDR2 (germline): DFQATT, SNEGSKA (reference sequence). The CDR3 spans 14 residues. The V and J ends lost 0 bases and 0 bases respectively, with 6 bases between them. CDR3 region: CSARDRNSNQPQHF. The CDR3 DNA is TGCAGTGCTAGAGACAGGAATAGCAATCAGCCCCAGCATTTT.

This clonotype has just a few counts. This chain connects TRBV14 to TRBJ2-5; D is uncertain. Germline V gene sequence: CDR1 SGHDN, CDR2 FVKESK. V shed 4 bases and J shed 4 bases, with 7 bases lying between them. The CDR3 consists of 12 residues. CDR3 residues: CASSLTSETQYF. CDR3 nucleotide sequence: TGTGCCAGCAGCCTCACTTCAGAGACCCAGTACTTC.

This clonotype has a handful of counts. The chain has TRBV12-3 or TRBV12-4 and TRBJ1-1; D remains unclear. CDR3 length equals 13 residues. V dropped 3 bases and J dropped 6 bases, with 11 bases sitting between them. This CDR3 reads CASSFLSVSEAFF. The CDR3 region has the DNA TGTGCCAGCAGTTTTTTGTCAGTATCTGAAGCTTTCTTT.

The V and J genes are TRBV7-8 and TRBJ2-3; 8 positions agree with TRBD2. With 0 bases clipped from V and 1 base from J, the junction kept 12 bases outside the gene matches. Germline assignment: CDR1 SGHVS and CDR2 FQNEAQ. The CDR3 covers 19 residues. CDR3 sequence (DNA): TGTGCCAGCAGCTTAGCGGGCCCAGCGGGAGTGGTTGGCACAGATACGCAGTATTTT. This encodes CASSLAGPAGVVGTDTQYF.

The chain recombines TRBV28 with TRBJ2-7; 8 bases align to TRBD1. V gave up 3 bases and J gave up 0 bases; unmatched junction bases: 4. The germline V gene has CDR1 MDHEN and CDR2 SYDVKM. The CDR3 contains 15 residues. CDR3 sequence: CASSFRTGSSYEQYV. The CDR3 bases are TGTGCCAGCAGTTTCAGGACAGGGAGCTCCTACGAGCAGTACGTC.

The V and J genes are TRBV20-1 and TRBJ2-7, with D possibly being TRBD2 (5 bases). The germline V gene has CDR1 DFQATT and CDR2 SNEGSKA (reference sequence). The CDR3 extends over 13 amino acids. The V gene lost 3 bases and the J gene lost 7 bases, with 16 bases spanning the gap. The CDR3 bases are TGCAGTGCTAGTGACCCCGTGTCGGGGGAGCAGTACGTC. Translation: CSASDPVSGEQYV.

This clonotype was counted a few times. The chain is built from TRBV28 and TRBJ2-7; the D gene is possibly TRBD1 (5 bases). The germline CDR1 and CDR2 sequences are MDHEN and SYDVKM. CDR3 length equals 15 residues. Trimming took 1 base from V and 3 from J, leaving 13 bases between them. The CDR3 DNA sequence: TGTGCCAGCAGTTTATCCCGGACATCCTACTACGAGCAGTACTTC. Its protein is CASSLSRTSYYEQYF.

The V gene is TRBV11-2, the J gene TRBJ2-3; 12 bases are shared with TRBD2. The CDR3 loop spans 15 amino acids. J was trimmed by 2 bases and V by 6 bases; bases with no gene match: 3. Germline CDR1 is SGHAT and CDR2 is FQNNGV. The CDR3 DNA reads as TGTGCCAGCAGGACTAGCGGGGGATCCACAGATACGCAGTATTTT. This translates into CASRTSGGSTDTQYF.

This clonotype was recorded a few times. Written as DNA, the CDR3 is TGTGCCATCACCGGGACTCAGAGCACAGATACGCAGTATTTT. Translation: CAITGTQSTDTQYF. This chain links TRBV10-3 with TRBJ2-3, with D maybe TRBD2 (6 bases). The CDR3 covers 14 residues. V lost 7 bases and J 0 bases, leaving 11 bases between the germline ends. The V gene's germline CDR1 is ENHRY and CDR2 SYGVKD.

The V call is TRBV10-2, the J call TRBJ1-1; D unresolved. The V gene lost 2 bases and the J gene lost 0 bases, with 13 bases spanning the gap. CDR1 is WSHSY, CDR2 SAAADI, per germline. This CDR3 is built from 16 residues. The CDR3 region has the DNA TGCGCCAGCAGTGAGCGGGCAGGTGCCATGAACACTGAAGCTTTCTTT. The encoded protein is CASSERAGAMNTEAFF.

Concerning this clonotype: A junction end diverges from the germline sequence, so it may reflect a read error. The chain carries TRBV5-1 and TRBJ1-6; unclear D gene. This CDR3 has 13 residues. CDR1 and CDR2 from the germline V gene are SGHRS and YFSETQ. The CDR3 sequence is CTSSLERDSPLHF. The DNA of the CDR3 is TGCACCAGCAGCTTGGAACGAGATTCACCCCTCCACTTT.

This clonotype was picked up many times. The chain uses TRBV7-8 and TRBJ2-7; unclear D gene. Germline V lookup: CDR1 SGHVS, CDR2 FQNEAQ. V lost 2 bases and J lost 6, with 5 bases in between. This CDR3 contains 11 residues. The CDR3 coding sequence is TGTGCCAGCAGCTTATCAAGCGAGCAGTACTTC. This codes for CASSLSSEQYF.

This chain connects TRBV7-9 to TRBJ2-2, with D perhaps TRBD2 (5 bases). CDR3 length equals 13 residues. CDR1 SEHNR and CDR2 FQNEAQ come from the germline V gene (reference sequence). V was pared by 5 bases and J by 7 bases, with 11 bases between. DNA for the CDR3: TGTGCCAGCAGCCCCATGAGGGACGGGGAGCTGTTTTTT. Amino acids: CASSPMRDGELFF.

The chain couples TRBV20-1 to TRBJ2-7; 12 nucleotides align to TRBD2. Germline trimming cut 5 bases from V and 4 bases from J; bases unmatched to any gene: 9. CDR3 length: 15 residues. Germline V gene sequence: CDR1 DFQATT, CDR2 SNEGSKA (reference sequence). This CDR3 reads CSAGRRTSGTYEQYF. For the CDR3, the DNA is TGCAGTGCTGGCCGACGGACTAGCGGGACGTACGAGCAGTACTTC.

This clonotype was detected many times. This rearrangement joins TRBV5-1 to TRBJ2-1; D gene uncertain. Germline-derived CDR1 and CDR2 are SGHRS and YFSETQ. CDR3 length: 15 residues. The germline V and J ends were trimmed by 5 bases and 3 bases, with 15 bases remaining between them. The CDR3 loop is CASRGQVLNYNEQFF. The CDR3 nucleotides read TGCGCCAGCAGGGGCCAGGTCTTGAACTACAATGAGCAGTTCTTC.

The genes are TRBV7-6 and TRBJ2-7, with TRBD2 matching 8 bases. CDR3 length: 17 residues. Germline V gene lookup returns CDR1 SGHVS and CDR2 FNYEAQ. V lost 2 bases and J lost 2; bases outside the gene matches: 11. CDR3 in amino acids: CASSLMPRGGPTYEQYF. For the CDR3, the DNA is TGTGCCAGCAGCTTAATGCCCCGCGGGGGGCCCACCTACGAGCAGTACTTC.

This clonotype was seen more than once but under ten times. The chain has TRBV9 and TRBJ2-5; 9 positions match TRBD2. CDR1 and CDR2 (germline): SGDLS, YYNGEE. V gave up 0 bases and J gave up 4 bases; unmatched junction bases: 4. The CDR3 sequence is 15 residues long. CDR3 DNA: TGTGCCAGCAGCGTAGGACTAGCGGTTGGAGAGACCCAGTACTTC. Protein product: CASSVGLAVGETQYF.

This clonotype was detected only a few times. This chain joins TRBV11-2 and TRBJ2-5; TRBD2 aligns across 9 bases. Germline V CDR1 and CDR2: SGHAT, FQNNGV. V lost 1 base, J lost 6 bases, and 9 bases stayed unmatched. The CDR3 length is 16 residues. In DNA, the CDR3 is TGTGCCAGCAGCTTAGGGCAGGTTAGCGGGAGAAAGACCCAGTACTTC. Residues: CASSLGQVSGRKTQYF.

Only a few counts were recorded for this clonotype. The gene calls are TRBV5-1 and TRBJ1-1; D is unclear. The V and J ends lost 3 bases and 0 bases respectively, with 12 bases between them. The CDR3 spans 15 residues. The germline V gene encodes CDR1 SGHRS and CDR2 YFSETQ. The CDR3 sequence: CASSSSSGMNTEAFF. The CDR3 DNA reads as TGCGCCAGCAGCTCCAGTTCGGGGATGAACACTGAAGCTTTCTTT.

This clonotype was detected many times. The DNA of the CDR3 is TGCAGTGCTAGGGGGGGGAGGAACGAGCAGTACTTC. Encoded protein: CSARGGRNEQYF. V gene TRBV20-1 combines with J gene TRBJ2-7, with 7 positions matching TRBD2. The germline gives CDR1 DFQATT, CDR2 SNEGSKA (reference sequence). The length of the CDR3 is 12 residues. V gave up 3 bases and J gave up 5 bases; unmatched junction bases: 4.

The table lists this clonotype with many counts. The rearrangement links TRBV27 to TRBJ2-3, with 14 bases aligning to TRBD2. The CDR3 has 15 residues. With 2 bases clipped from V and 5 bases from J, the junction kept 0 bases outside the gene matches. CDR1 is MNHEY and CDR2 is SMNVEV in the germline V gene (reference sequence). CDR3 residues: CASSLGTSGRDTQYF. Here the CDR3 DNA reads TGTGCCAGCAGTTTAGGGACTAGCGGGAGAGATACGCAGTATTTT.

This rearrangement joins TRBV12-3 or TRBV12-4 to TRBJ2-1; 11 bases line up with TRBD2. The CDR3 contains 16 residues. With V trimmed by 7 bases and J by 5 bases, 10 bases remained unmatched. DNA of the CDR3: TGTGCCAGCACCCGTAGCGGGAGGGCCATTAACAATGAGCAGTTCTTC. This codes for CASTRSGRAINNEQFF.

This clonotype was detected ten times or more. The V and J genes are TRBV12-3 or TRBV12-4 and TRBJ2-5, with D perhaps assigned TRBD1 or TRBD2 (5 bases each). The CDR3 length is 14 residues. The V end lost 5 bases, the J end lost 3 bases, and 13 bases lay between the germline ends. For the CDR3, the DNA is TGTGCCAGCAGTGCCGGGGCAGGAAAAGAGACCCAGTACTTC. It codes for CASSAGAGKETQYF.

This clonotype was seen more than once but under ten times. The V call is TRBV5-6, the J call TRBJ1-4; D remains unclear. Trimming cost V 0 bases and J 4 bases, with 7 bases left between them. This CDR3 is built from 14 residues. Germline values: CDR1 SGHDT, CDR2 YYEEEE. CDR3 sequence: CASSLAGYNEKLFF. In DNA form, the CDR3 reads TGTGCCAGCAGCTTGGCGGGGTATAATGAAAAACTGTTTTTT.